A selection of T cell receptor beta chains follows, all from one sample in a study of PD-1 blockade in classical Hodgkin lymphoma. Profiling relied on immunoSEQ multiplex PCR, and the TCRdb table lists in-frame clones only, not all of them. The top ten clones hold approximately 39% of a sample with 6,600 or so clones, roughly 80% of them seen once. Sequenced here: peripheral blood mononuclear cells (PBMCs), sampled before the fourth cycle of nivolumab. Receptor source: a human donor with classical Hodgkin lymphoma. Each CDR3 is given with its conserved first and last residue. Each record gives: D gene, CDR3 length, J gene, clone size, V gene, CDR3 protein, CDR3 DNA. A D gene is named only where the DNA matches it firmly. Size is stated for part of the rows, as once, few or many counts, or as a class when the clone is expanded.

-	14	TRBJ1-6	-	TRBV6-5	CASSRGEDNSPLHF	TGTGCCAGCAGCAGGGGAGAGGATAATTCACCCCTCCACTTT
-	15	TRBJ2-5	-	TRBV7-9	CASRSTGLVVETQYF	TGTGCCAGCAGGTCCACGGGGTTGGTTGTAGAGACCCAGTACTTC
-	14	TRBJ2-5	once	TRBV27	CASSRRTVQETQYF	TGTGCCAGCAGTAGGAGGACAGTCCAAGAGACCCAGTACTTC
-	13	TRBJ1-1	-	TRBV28	CASRAGVNTEAFF	TGTGCCAGCAGGGCAGGGGTGAACACTGAAGCTTTCTTT
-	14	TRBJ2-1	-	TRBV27	CASSFRNRYNEQFF	TGTGCCAGCAGTTTTAGGAACAGGTACAATGAGCAGTTCTTC
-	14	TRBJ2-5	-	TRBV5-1	CASSLATGVETQYF	TGCGCCAGCAGCTTGGCGACGGGAGTAGAGACCCAGTACTTC
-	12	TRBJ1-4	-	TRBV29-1	CSVGQFGEKLFF	TGCAGCGTCGGACAGTTTGGAGAAAAACTGTTTTTT
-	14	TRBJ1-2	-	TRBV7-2	CASSSGWGMNGYTF	TGTGCCAGCAGCTCCGGTTGGGGTATGAATGGCTACACCTTC
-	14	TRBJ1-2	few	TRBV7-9	CASKRAGTNYGYTF	TGTGCCAGCAAACGTGCAGGGACAAACTATGGCTACACCTTC
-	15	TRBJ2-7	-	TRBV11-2	CASSSPRAGTYEQYF	TGTGCCAGCAGCTCCCCCCGTGCGGGTACCTACGAGCAGTACTTC
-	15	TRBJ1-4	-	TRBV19	CASSITSGDNEKLFF	TGTGCCAGTAGTATCACCTCAGGGGATAATGAAAAACTGTTTTTT
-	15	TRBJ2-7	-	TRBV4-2	CASSQAGTSSYEQYF	TGTGCCAGCAGCCAGGCCGGGACTTCCTCCTACGAGCAGTACTTC
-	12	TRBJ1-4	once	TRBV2	CASQIGQEKLFF	TGTGCCAGCCAAATCGGACAGGAAAAACTGTTTTTT
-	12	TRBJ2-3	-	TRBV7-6	CASSSSGDTQYF	TGTGCCAGCAGCTCAAGCGGGGATACGCAGTATTTT
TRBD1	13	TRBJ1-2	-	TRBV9	CASRDSNNYGYTF	TGTGCCAGTAGGGACAGCAATAACTATGGCTACACCTTC
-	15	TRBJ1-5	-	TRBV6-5	CASSYSGYSNQPQHF	TGTGCCAGCAGTTACTCAGGCTATAGCAATCAGCCCCAGCATTTT
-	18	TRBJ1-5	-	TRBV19	CASLPKSLRAYSNQPQHF	TGTGCCAGTCTCCCCAAATCACTCAGGGCTTATAGCAATCAGCCCCAGCATTTT
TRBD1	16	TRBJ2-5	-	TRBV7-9	CASSPLGQLPQETQYF	TGTGCCAGCAGCCCTCTGGGACAGCTACCTCAAGAGACCCAGTACTTC
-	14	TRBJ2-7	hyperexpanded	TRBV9	CASSVGAGDYEQYF	TGTGCCAGCAGCGTAGGGGCCGGAGACTACGAGCAGTACTTC
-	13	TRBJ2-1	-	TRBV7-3	CASSPYSYNEQFF	TGTGCCAGCAGCCCCTACTCCTACAATGAGCAGTTCTTC
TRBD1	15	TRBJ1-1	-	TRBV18	CASSSPNRGDTEAFF	TGTGCCAGCTCATCACCCAACAGGGGAGACACTGAAGCTTTCTTT
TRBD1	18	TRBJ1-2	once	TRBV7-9	CASSLGGQGARANYGYTF	TGTGCCAGCAGCTTAGGTGGACAGGGGGCGAGAGCTAACTATGGCTACACCTTC
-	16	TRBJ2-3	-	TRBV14	CASSSGSKVSLDTQYF	TGTGCCAGCAGTTCTGGCTCCAAAGTCTCTCTAGATACGCAGTATTTT